The 16 T cell receptor beta chains listed next were all sequenced from one sample in a study of post-analysis software for immune sequencing data. Study conclusions and caveats: Elevated frequency relative to controls characterized roughly 5 TRBV segments in patients, TRBV5-6, TRBV5-1 and TRBV20-1 among them.

Unique molecular identifiers tagged the TCR beta cDNA libraries. TCRdb re-called the PCR reads with MiXCR, one entry per CDR3 protein. The sample consists of about 540,000 distinct CDR3 sequences, 34% of them appearing once. No cognate antigen is known for these TCRs. Source material: blood. The receptor set was obtained from a girl under 18 with multiple sclerosis.

V usage is TRBV3-1 and J usage is TRBJ2-1, with D possibly matching TRBD2 (5 bases). The CDR3 length is 16 residues. V was shortened by 5 bases and J by 6 bases, with 20 bases between the two germline ends. Germline V gene lookup returns CDR1 LGHDT and CDR2 YNNKEL (reference sequence). The CDR3 DNA follows: TGTGCCAGCAGCTCCCAAACCGCCGCGAGGGTCAATGAGCAGTTCTTC. It specifies CASSSQTAARVNEQFF.

CDR3 in amino acids: CATSRIGQGLQYF. CDR3 nucleotides: TGTGCCACCAGCAGGATCGGACAGGGGCTTCAGTACTTC. V is TRBV15 and J is TRBJ2-7; 9 bases agree with TRBD1. Germline-derived CDR1 and CDR2 are LNHNV and YYDKDF (reference sequence). This CDR3 is 13 amino acids long. J lost 10 bases, V lost 3 bases, and 7 bases had no gene match.

The chain couples TRBV15 to TRBJ1-1; D is undetermined. V lost 1 base to trimming and J lost 3 bases, with 9 bases between them. The CDR3 totals 14 residues. Germline V gene lookup returns CDR1 LNHNV and CDR2 YYDKDF (reference sequence). In DNA, the CDR3 is TGTGCCACCAGCAGAGTGTTTGACCACACTGAAGCTTTCTTT. It is translated as CATSRVFDHTEAFF.

In this sample, this clonotype turned up a few times. This chain connects TRBV6-2 or TRBV6-3 to TRBJ2-3; D is undetermined. This CDR3 has 15 amino acids. Trimming cost V 0 bases and J 2 bases, with 9 bases left between them. Germline V gene sequence: CDR1 MNHEY, CDR2 SVGEGT. CDR3 sequence reads: CASSYSAVLTDTQYF. CDR3 in DNA: TGTGCCAGCAGTTACTCCGCGGTTCTCACAGATACGCAGTATTTT.

The chain couples TRBV5-1 to TRBJ2-1; the match to TRBD2 covers 9 bases. CDR3 length: 16 amino acids. Germline trimming cut 6 bases from V and 4 bases from J; bases unmatched to any gene: 11. Germline CDR1 and CDR2: SGHRS and YFSETQ. CDR3 sequence (DNA): TGCGCCAGCACCCTTCGGGGTAGCGGGGGTTACAATGAGCAGTTCTTC. This gives the protein CASTLRGSGGYNEQFF. The full variable domain, rest sourced from reference TRBV5-1 and TRBJ2-1, is KAGVTQTPRYLIKTRGQQVTLSCSPISGHRSVSWYQQTPGQGLQFLFEYFSETQRNKGNFPGRFSGRQFSNSRSEMNVSTLELGDSALYLCASTLRGSGGYNEQFFGPGTRLTVL.

A single count supports this clonotype. The genes are TRBV9 and TRBJ1-1; 9 bases align to TRBD1. The CDR3 extends over 19 amino acids. J gave up 3 bases and V 0 bases, and 15 bases lay outside the gene matches. The germline CDR1 and CDR2 sequences are SGDLS and YYNGEE. The CDR3 region has the DNA TGTGCCAGCAGCGTAGAGGGGGGGAGGACAGGGGAGAAAGACACTGAAGCTTTCTTT. The encoded protein is CASSVEGGRTGEKDTEAFF.

This clonotype showed up just a few times. V is TRBV4-1 and J is TRBJ2-2; 8 positions match TRBD1. Looked up from germline, CDR1 is MGHRA and CDR2 is YSYEKL. This CDR3 is built from 16 residues. With V trimmed by 4 bases and J by 7 bases, 11 bases remained unmatched. Written as DNA, the CDR3 is TGCGCCAGCAGCCCAACCCACGACAGGGGCGGCGGGGAGCTGTTTTTT. Protein product: CASSPTHDRGGGELFF.

The gene calls are TRBV15 and TRBJ2-1; TRBD1 matches at 9 bases. From germline, CDR1 is LNHNV and CDR2 YYDKDF (reference sequence). The CDR3 is 15 amino acids. V lost 3 bases to trimming and J lost 1 base; unmatched junction nucleotides: 1. The CDR3 reads CATSRDRGSYNEQFF. The DNA of the CDR3 is TGTGCCACCAGCAGGGACAGGGGATCCTACAATGAGCAGTTCTTC. The entire variable domain, with the rest obtained from reference TRBV15 and TRBJ2-1, is as follows: DAMVIQNPRYQVTQFGKPVTLSCSQTLNHNVMYWYQQKSSQAPKLLFHYYDKDFNNEADTPDNFQSRRPNTSFCFLDIRSPGLGDTAMYLCATSRDRGSYNEQFFGPGTRLTVL.

The chain recombines TRBV7-2 with TRBJ2-7; tentatively, D is TRBD1 (5 bases). The ends were cut back, 3 bases at V and 7 bases at J, with 13 bases in the middle. This CDR3 has 13 residues. Per the germline V gene, CDR1 is SGHTA and CDR2 is FQGNSA. CDR3 in amino acids: CASSLSRVEEQYF. DNA for the CDR3: TGTGCCAGCAGCTTGAGCAGGGTGGAGGAGCAGTACTTC.

This clonotype was seen ten or more times. The gene calls are TRBV5-1 and TRBJ1-1, with a possible D match to TRBD1 (6 bases). V was cut by 0 bases and J by 4 bases, with 10 bases left in between. This CDR3 contains 14 residues. Germline V lookup: CDR1 SGHRS, CDR2 YFSETQ. CDR3 in amino acids: CASSLARTATEAFF. CDR3 nucleotides: TGCGCCAGCAGCTTGGCCAGGACAGCCACTGAAGCTTTCTTT.

The rearrangement links TRBV6-5 to TRBJ2-5; D perhaps matches TRBD2 (5 bases). The V gene's germline CDR1 is MNHEY and CDR2 SVGAGI. The CDR3 loop spans 14 amino acids. The germline V and J ends were trimmed by 8 bases and 2 bases, with 15 bases remaining between them. The CDR3 nucleotides read TGTGCCAGCGCCACGCGGGTGTATCAAGAGACCCAGTACTTC. Residues: CASATRVYQETQYF.

This clonotype was picked up a small number of times. This chain joins TRBV11-1 and TRBJ2-1, with no clear D. Trimming took 5 bases from V and 4 from J, leaving 9 bases between them. From germline, CDR1 is SGHAT and CDR2 FQDESV (reference sequence). The CDR3 has 13 amino acids. The CDR3 region is CASSPAAYNEQFF. The CDR3 bases are TGTGCCAGCAGCCCCGCGGCTTACAATGAGCAGTTCTTC.

This clonotype showed up just a few times. V is TRBV20-1 and J is TRBJ2-7; TRBD1 matches 7 bases. Germline CDR1 is DFQATT and CDR2 is SNEGSKA (reference sequence). The CDR3 length is 15 residues. J gave up 3 bases and V 1 base, and 9 bases lay outside the gene matches. This CDR3 reads CSARGIPGQNYEQYF. The CDR3 DNA is TGCAGTGCTAGAGGGATTCCGGGACAGAACTACGAGCAGTACTTC.

This clonotype appeared once. J is TRBJ1-2 and V is TRBV6-1; 12 nucleotides agree with TRBD1. V shed 4 bases and J 0 bases; nucleotides not matched to a gene: 15. In germline, CDR1 is MNHNS, CDR2 SASEGT. The CDR3 has 20 amino acids. CDR3 DNA: TGTGCCAGCAGTGGTGGGACAGGGGGCATTCGGGGGGACACTAACTATGGCTACACCTTC. Amino acids: CASSGGTGGIRGDTNYGYTF.

The chain carries TRBV6-1 and TRBJ2-5; tentatively, D is TRBD1 or TRBD2 (7 bases each). The end of the DNA is better explained by TRBJ2-7, so the J call may be wrong. Per germline, CDR1 MNHNS and CDR2 SASEGT. CDR3 length: 14 residues. The CDR3 reads CASRWEGAAYEQYF. The CDR3 DNA reads as TGTGCCAGCAGGTGGGAGGGGGCGGCCTACGAGCAGTACTTC.

The chain combines TRBV25-1 with TRBJ2-5, with a possible D match to TRBD2 (6 bases). Trimming took 0 bases from V and 5 from J, leaving 16 bases between them. The germline V gene encodes CDR1 MGHDK and CDR2 SYGVNS. The length of the CDR3 is 16 residues. CDR3 residues: CASSEYTPASVETQYF. CDR3 DNA sequence: TGTGCCAGCAGTGAATATACGCCGGCTAGCGTTGAGACCCAGTACTTC.